A single sample is the source of the 21 T cell receptor beta chains below, sequenced in a study of blood T cells in healthy people across ages. The authors ran a second PCR of about 7 to 11 cycles using a sample-barcoded 5' primer and a J-beta primer mix. TCRdb re-analysed the 5' RACE reads in MiXCR, keeping a single row per CDR3 protein. Among about 1.6 million distinct CDR3 sequences, 30% to 35% were seen once, and the ten largest hold around 11%. Input material: blood. The receptor source for this set is a woman aged 30 to 39 in good health.

The V and J genes are TRBV6-2 or TRBV6-3 and TRBJ2-4; TRBD2 aligns across 10 bases. Germline CDR1 MNHEY, CDR2 SVGEGT. The junction had 5 bases not matched to a gene; V was cut back by 2 bases and J by 4 bases. This CDR3 has 16 residues. CDR3 in amino acids: CASSYPLAGVKNIQYF. The DNA for the CDR3 is TGTGCCAGCAGTTACCCTCTAGCGGGAGTTAAAAACATTCAGTACTTC.

Of note for this clonotype: At one boundary the junction diverges from the germline segment, which might be a read error. V usage is TRBV2 and J usage is TRBJ1-2; a possible D gene is TRBD1 (5 bases). The CDR3 covers 16 residues. Germline V gene data show CDR1 as SNHLY and CDR2 as FYNNEI. The CDR3 DNA follows: TGCGCCAGCAGTGCCCCGAATAGGGGACTTAGTGGTGGCTACACCTTC. Amino acid sequence: CASSAPNRGLSGGYTF.

J is TRBJ2-5 and V is TRBV11-2; perhaps TRBD2 as D (5 bases). V lost 4 bases to trimming and J lost 4 bases, with 13 bases between them. CDR3 length: 14 amino acids. Germline V gene sequence: CDR1 SGHAT, CDR2 FQNNGV. CDR3 coding DNA: TGTGCCAGCAGCTCCGGGAACATGAGAGAGACCCAGTACTTC. This sequence encodes CASSSGNMRETQYF.

This clonotype was counted a few times. The chain employs TRBV5-1 and TRBJ2-5; possible D gene TRBD2, 5 bases. The germline CDR1 and CDR2 sequences are SGHRS and YFSETQ. The CDR3 spans 12 residues. V lost 5 bases, J lost 3 bases, and 8 bases lay in between. CDR3 amino acids: CASRTREETQYF. CDR3 DNA: TGCGCCAGCAGGACGAGGGAAGAGACCCAGTACTTC.

The genes are TRBV29-1 and TRBJ2-7; 12 nucleotides align to TRBD2. Trimming took 2 bases from V and 2 from J; bases not matched to a gene: 4. The CDR3 extends over 15 amino acids. CDR1 and CDR2 from the germline V gene are SQVTM and ANQGSEA. The CDR3 protein is CSVELAGGNPYEQYF. As DNA, the CDR3 is TGCAGCGTTGAACTAGCGGGAGGGAATCCCTACGAGCAGTACTTC.

This chain uses TRBV7-8 with TRBJ2-5; D perhaps matches TRBD2 (6 bases). The CDR3 contains 15 residues. The V end lost 3 bases, the J end lost 5 bases, and 16 bases lay between the germline ends. Germline V gives CDR1 SGHVS, CDR2 FQNEAQ. The CDR3 is CASSFMGRDKETQYF. CDR3 bases: TGTGCCAGCAGCTTTATGGGGCGGGATAAGGAGACCCAGTACTTC.

This clonotype appeared a few times. The genes are TRBV20-1 and TRBJ2-7, with a possible D match to TRBD2 (5 bases). Germline assignment: CDR1 DFQATT and CDR2 SNEGSKA (reference sequence). The CDR3 loop spans 14 amino acids. V gave up 3 bases and J gave up 3 bases, with 15 bases separating them. The CDR3 here is CSARVRGRNYEQYF. DNA for the CDR3: TGCAGTGCTAGGGTCCGGGGTAGAAACTACGAGCAGTACTTC.

The genes are TRBV6-5 and TRBJ2-1; D is tentatively TRBD1 or TRBD2 (7 bases each). Trimming cost V 7 bases and J 10 bases, with 23 bases left between them. Germline V gives CDR1 MNHEY, CDR2 SVGAGI. The CDR3 spans 15 residues. CDR3 coding DNA: TGTGCCAGCAATAAAGGGGAGGGGGCCCAAGGGGAGCAGTTCTTC. Its protein is CASNKGEGAQGEQFF.

The chain carries TRBV11-2 and TRBJ1-2; D call uncertain. This CDR3 spans 14 amino acids. Per germline, CDR1 SGHAT and CDR2 FQNNGV. V was cut by 3 bases and J by 7 bases, with 15 bases left in between. CDR3 residues: CASSLPGYTSGYTF. The CDR3 DNA follows: TGTGCCAGCAGCTTGCCGGGATATACCTCTGGCTACACCTTC.

The chain couples TRBV5-1 to TRBJ2-3; no firm D call. The CDR3 is made up of 15 amino acids. Germline assignment: CDR1 SGHRS and CDR2 YFSETQ. V was clipped by 4 bases and J by 6 bases, with 18 bases between them. CDR3 nucleotides: TGCGCCAGCAGCCCGGAACTACCGGGTTTGGATACGCAGTATTTT. This gives the protein CASSPELPGLDTQYF.

The genes are TRBV6-1 and TRBJ2-1, with 8 bases aligning to TRBD1. The CDR3 contains 16 residues. The trim removed 6 bases at V and 0 bases at J, leaving 7 bases unmatched. Germline CDR1 MNHNS, CDR2 SASEGT. The CDR3 is CASRHYRGSSYNEQFF. CDR3 DNA: TGTGCCAGCAGGCACTACAGGGGGAGCTCCTACAATGAGCAGTTCTTC.

This clonotype was seen more than once but under ten times. This chain uses TRBV25-1 with TRBJ2-5; D uncertain. Trimming took off 1 base at V and 5 bases at J, with 14 bases between the two ends. The length of the CDR3 is 15 residues. The germline CDR1 and CDR2 sequences are MGHDK and SYGVNS. In DNA form, the CDR3 reads TGTGCCAGCAGTGAATCTTTACGGGTCGGCGAGACCCAGTACTTC. It translates to CASSESLRVGETQYF.

This clonotype occurred a few times. A read error is likely, as this CDR3 ends without the conserved phenylalanine or tryptophan. The genes are TRBV4-1 and TRBJ2-3; 8 nucleotides agree with TRBD2. The length of the CDR3 is 17 residues. Germline loops: CDR1 MGHRA, CDR2 YSYEKL. V shed 4 bases and J 2 bases; nucleotides not matched to a gene: 11. The CDR3 nucleotides are TGCGCCAGCAGCCCTATGGCGGGAGGCGTATCCACAGATACGCAGTATTGT. It translates to CASSPMAGGVSTDTQYC.

This chain uses TRBV5-1 with TRBJ2-5; the D call may be TRBD1 or TRBD2 (5 bases each). This CDR3 comprises 15 residues. Trimming left V 3 bases short and J 9 bases short, with 21 bases between. CDR1 and CDR2 (germline): SGHRS, YFSETQ. CDR3: CASSWGQEAIGAQYF. For the CDR3, the DNA is TGCGCCAGCAGCTGGGGCCAGGAAGCCATCGGGGCCCAGTACTTC.

The J gene is TRBJ1-1, the V gene TRBV7-9; D is perhaps TRBD1 (5 bases). The CDR3 is 14 amino acids. V was clipped by 2 bases and J by 4 bases, with 11 bases between them. Germline CDR1 is SEHNR and CDR2 is FQNEAQ (reference sequence). DNA of the CDR3: TGTGCCAGCAGCTTATCTGACAGCACCACTGAAGCTTTCTTT. It translates to CASSLSDSTTEAFF. Full variable domain (remainder filled in from reference TRBV7-9 and TRBJ1-1): DTGVSQNPRHKITKRGQNVTFRCDPISEHNRLYWYRQTLGQGPEFLTYFQNEAQLEKSRLLSDRFSAERPKGSFSTLEIQRTEQGDSAMYLCASSLSDSTTEAFFGQGTRLTVV.

The chain combines TRBV6-2 or TRBV6-3 with TRBJ2-1; D is undetermined. CDR3 length equals 19 residues. Trimming shortened V by 0 bases and J by 3 bases, and 21 bases separated the two germline ends. Germline loops: CDR1 MNHEY, CDR2 SVGEGT. The CDR3 region is CASSYSSVGYFPLYNEQFF. The CDR3 region has the DNA TGTGCCAGCAGTTACTCGAGCGTGGGGTACTTCCCCCTCTACAATGAGCAGTTCTTC.

The rearrangement joins TRBV20-1 to TRBJ1-5, with unresolved D. The CDR3 has 13 residues. V dropped 6 bases and J dropped 6 bases, with 15 bases sitting between them. Germline lookup yields CDR1 DFQATT and CDR2 SNEGSKA (reference sequence). The CDR3 loop reads CSARKGLGQPQHF. CDR3 bases: TGCAGTGCCCGAAAGGGTTTAGGTCAGCCCCAGCATTTT.

The chain combines TRBV4-1 with TRBJ1-2, with TRBD1 identical over 7 bases. V gave up 6 bases and J gave up 5 bases; unmatched junction bases: 9. The CDR3 is made up of 14 amino acids. The germline CDR1 and CDR2 sequences are MGHRA and YSYEKL. Written as DNA, the CDR3 is TGCGCCAGCAGTCCGGGGGAGGGGGCATATGGCTACACCTTC. It codes for CASSPGEGAYGYTF.

The chain's CDR3 is CASSPGLAAFYEQYF. The CDR3 bases are TGTGCCAGCAGCCCCGGACTAGCGGCATTTTACGAGCAGTACTTC. V is TRBV11-2 and J is TRBJ2-7; 10 bases agree with TRBD2. CDR1 is SGHAT and CDR2 is FQNNGV in the germline V gene. The ends lost 5 bases at V and 4 bases at J; junction bases unmatched: 8. CDR3 length: 15 residues.

This clonotype showed up just a few times. The chain couples TRBV7-9 to TRBJ2-6; 8 positions agree with TRBD2. The germline gives CDR1 SEHNR, CDR2 FQNEAQ (reference sequence). CDR3 length: 20 amino acids. J was trimmed by 0 bases and V by 6 bases; bases with no gene match: 16. CDR3 amino acids: CASRPGVRGAAVSGANVLTF. DNA of the CDR3: TGTGCCAGCAGACCCGGGGTGCGGGGGGCGGCCGTCTCTGGGGCCAACGTCCTGACTTTC.

This clonotype was seen only a few times. The rearrangement joins TRBV7-3 to TRBJ2-5; maybe TRBD2 (6 bases). Germline-derived CDR1 and CDR2 are SGHTA and FQGTGA. V lost 2 bases and J lost 4, with 14 bases in between. CDR3 length: 15 amino acids. The DNA of the CDR3 is TGTGCCAGCAGCTTAGCCCGGGGGTCGTTAGAGACCCAGTACTTC. The encoded protein is CASSLARGSLETQYF.